A single sample gave rise to the 8 T cell receptor beta chains below, sequenced in a study of beta chain features in type 1 diabetes. Broader study findings: People with Type 1 diabetes carried modestly yet significantly shorter TCRB CDR3s in all four CD4+ subsets.

For these TCRs, the target antigens are not known. TCRB transcripts that were expressed got sequenced, as all of the isolated RNA had been reverse transcribed. Some clones are missing from TCRdb's copy, which holds only in-frame ones; the method was immunoSEQ multiplex PCR. The table has approximately 70,000 clones, about 50% seen once. Source material: central memory CD4+ T cells from blood. The receptors come from a man aged 25-40 years with type 1 diabetes.

The chain links TRBV29-1 to TRBJ1-1, with 7 bases that match TRBD1. CDR3 size: 14 residues. Germline trimming cut 7 bases from V and 2 bases from J; bases unmatched to any gene: 10. The germline V gene has CDR1 SQVTM and CDR2 ANQGSEA. The CDR3 spells CSAPGTAANTEAFF. The CDR3 DNA reads TGCAGCGCACCGGGGACAGCCGCCAACACTGAAGCTTTCTTT.

The chain carries TRBV18 and TRBJ1-4; maybe TRBD1 (6 bases). Germline V lookup: CDR1 KGHSH, CDR2 LQKENI. The CDR3 has 15 residues. Between the trimmed V and J ends, which lost 6 bases and 8 bases, there was a span of 19 bases. CDR3 bases: TGTGCCAGCTCTCCCCAGGACTCAGGGGCAGAAAAACTGTTTTTT. It translates to CASSPQDSGAEKLFF.

This clone was detected only a few times. The chain employs TRBV5-1 and TRBJ1-1; a possible D gene is TRBD1 (5 bases). V dropped 7 bases and J dropped 1 base, with 17 bases sitting between them. The CDR3 has 15 residues. Germline V CDR1 and CDR2: SGHRS, YFSETQ. The CDR3, as DNA: TGCGCCAGCGGCGGGGACCCCTTCTCGAACACTGAAGCTTTCTTT. It specifies CASGGDPFSNTEAFF.

The chain links TRBV30 to TRBJ2-3, with 8 positions matching TRBD2. Trimming cost V 3 bases and J 3 bases; bases outside gene matches: 5. This CDR3 spans 14 amino acids. CDR1 and CDR2 (germline): GTSNPN, SVGIG (reference sequence). Here the CDR3 DNA reads TGTGCCTGGAGACACGGGAGGGCTACAGATACGCAGTATTTT. Protein: CAWRHGRATDTQYF.

This chain uses TRBV7-9 with TRBJ1-3; no definite D call. V shed 3 bases and J shed 0 bases, with 3 bases lying between them. CDR1 is SEHNR, CDR2 FQNEAQ, per germline (reference sequence). The CDR3 contains 13 residues. The CDR3 region has the DNA TGTGCCAGCAGCTTGTACTCTGGAAACACCATATATTTT. Translated, it gives CASSLYSGNTIYF.

This clone turned up a few times. The chain joins TRBV25-1 to TRBJ2-5, with D perhaps TRBD2 (6 bases). Trimming stripped 8 bases from V and 4 bases from J, with 11 bases between. CDR1 MGHDK and CDR2 SYGVNS come from the germline V gene. This CDR3 is 12 amino acids long. DNA for the CDR3: TGTGCCAGCCGACGGGGAGGAGAGACCCAGTACTTC. This sequence encodes CASRRGGETQYF.

The V call is TRBV7-2, the J call TRBJ2-1; D possibly corresponds to TRBD2 (5 bases). In germline, CDR1 is SGHTA, CDR2 FQGNSA. The CDR3 totals 16 residues. V was clipped by 4 bases and J by 5 bases, with 18 bases between them. The CDR3 nucleotides read TGTGCCAGCAGCTCCTGGCGCCCTAGCCCCCACAATGAGCAGTTCTTC. It translates to CASSSWRPSPHNEQFF.

This clone was observed a handful of times. The gene calls are TRBV29-1 and TRBJ2-1, with D tentatively TRBD1 (6 bases). Germline loops: CDR1 SQVTM, CDR2 ANQGSEA. The CDR3 spans 14 residues. V was pared by 2 bases and J by 5 bases, with 13 bases between. CDR3 in DNA: TGCAGCGTTGAACCGCAGGGGATTGACAATGAGCAGTTCTTC. It translates to CSVEPQGIDNEQFF.